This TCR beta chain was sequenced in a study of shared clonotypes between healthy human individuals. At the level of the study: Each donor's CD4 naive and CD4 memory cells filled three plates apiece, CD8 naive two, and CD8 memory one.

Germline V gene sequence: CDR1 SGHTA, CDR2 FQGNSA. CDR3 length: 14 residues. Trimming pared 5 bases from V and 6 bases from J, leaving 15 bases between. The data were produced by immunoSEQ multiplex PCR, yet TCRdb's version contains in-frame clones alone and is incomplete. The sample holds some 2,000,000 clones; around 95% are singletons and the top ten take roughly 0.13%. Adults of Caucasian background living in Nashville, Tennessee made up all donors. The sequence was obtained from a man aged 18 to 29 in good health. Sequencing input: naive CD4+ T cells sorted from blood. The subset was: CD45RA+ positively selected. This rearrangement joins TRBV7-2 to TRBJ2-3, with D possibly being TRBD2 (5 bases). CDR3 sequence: CASSPRGRWDTQYF. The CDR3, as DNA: TGTGCCAGCAGCCCACGTGGGAGATGGGATACGCAGTATTTT.